The 18 T cell receptor beta chains listed next were all sequenced from one sample in a study of blood T cell repertoires in COVID-19. Here immunoSEQ multiplex PCR was the method, and the copy in TCRdb shows in-frame clones only, minus some. Of about 270,000 clones listed, 85% to 90% were seen once; the top ten hold over 4%. The material sequenced was PBMCs or T cells enriched from blood (not recorded which). These receptors were taken from a woman aged 30 to 39 with acute COVID-19.

The V call is TRBV10-1, the J call TRBJ2-1, with D possibly TRBD2 on 6 matching bases. The CDR3 runs to 14 residues. V was pared by 0 bases and J by 7 bases, with 10 bases between. Germline V CDR1 and CDR2: WNHNN, SYGVQD (reference sequence). The CDR3: CASSESSGLNEQFF. CDR3 sequence (DNA): TGCGCCAGCAGTGAGTCTAGCGGACTTAATGAGCAGTTCTTC.

This chain uses TRBV2 with TRBJ2-3, with D maybe TRBD2 (7 bases). The CDR3 consists of 15 residues. Germline V gene lookup returns CDR1 SNHLY and CDR2 FYNNEI. Trimming stripped 6 bases from V and 3 bases from J, with 16 bases between. In DNA form, the CDR3 reads TGTGCCAGCAGGAGAGGGGGAGGGAGTACAGATACGCAGTATTTT. It yields the protein CASRRGGGSTDTQYF. The complete variable domain, with remaining parts taken from reference TRBV2 and TRBJ2-3, reads EPEVTQTPSHQVTQMGQEVILRCVPISNHLYFYWYRQILGQKVEFLVSFYNNEISEKSEIFDDQFSVERPDGSNFTLKIRSTKLEDSAMYFCASRRGGGSTDTQYFGPGTRLTVL.

This clone was seen only once. V is TRBV15 and J is TRBJ2-1; 10 bases are a match to TRBD2. Germline CDR1 LNHNV, CDR2 YYDKDF (reference sequence). V was clipped by 5 bases and J by 5 bases; unmatched bases: 12. This CDR3 is 17 amino acids long. The CDR3 reads CATSADYGTSDHNEQFF. As DNA, the CDR3 is TGTGCCACCAGCGCAGATTACGGGACTAGCGACCACAATGAGCAGTTCTTC.

The V call is TRBV29-1, the J call TRBJ2-5, with 7 bases aligning to TRBD1. CDR3 length: 14 residues. J was trimmed by 4 bases and V by 2 bases; bases with no gene match: 7. Germline values: CDR1 SQVTM, CDR2 ANQGSEA. CDR3 residues: CSVELVGGRETQYF. In DNA, the CDR3 is TGCAGCGTTGAATTAGTAGGGGGCAGAGAGACCCAGTACTTC.

This clone was found a few times. The rearrangement joins TRBV19 to TRBJ1-6, with 9 bases that match TRBD1. CDR3 length: 17 amino acids. J gave up 7 bases and V 5 bases, and 12 bases lay outside the gene matches. Germline CDR1 LNHDA, CDR2 SQIVND (reference sequence). Here the CDR3 reads CASSLTGTGLENSPLHF. For the CDR3, the DNA is TGTGCCAGTAGTCTCACCGGGACAGGGTTGGAGAATTCACCCCTCCACTTT.

The chain employs TRBV5-6 and TRBJ1-2; D gene unclear. The V gene's germline CDR1 is SGHDT and CDR2 YYEEEE. V dropped 0 bases and J dropped 4 bases, with 13 bases sitting between them. The CDR3 totals 15 residues. The CDR3 is CASSLVGQEGYGYTF. CDR3 coding DNA: TGTGCCAGCAGCTTGGTGGGCCAGGAGGGCTATGGCTACACCTTC.

The chain carries TRBV7-2 and TRBJ2-7, with 7 bases matching TRBD2. Per the germline V gene, CDR1 is SGHTA and CDR2 is FQGNSA. With 0 bases clipped from V and 0 bases from J, the junction kept 14 bases outside the gene matches. This CDR3 comprises 19 residues. The CDR3 DNA is TGTGCCAGCAGCTTAGCGCTGGCTGTAAGGGGAGGGTACTCCTACGAGCAGTACTTC. It encodes CASSLALAVRGGYSYEQYF.

The chain is built from TRBV4-1 and TRBJ2-1; D possibly corresponds to TRBD2 (6 bases). The germline V and J ends were trimmed by 1 base and 8 bases, with 12 bases remaining between them. Germline V gives CDR1 MGHRA, CDR2 YSYEKL. The length of the CDR3 is 14 residues. For the CDR3, the DNA is TGCGCCAGCAGCCAAGCTGGGACTCTTTATGAGCAGTTCTTC. Its protein product is CASSQAGTLYEQFF.

The chain joins TRBV27 to TRBJ2-7, with 13 bases matching TRBD2. Germline CDR1 reads MNHEY; CDR2 reads SMNVEV (reference sequence). V trimming: 7 bases; J trimming: 3 bases; junction bases outside the gene matches: 6. The CDR3 is made up of 15 amino acids. The CDR3 DNA sequence: TGTGCCAGCAAACCGGGACTAGCGGGGTTCTACGAGCAGTACTTC. Translated, it gives CASKPGLAGFYEQYF.

The J gene is TRBJ1-4, the V gene TRBV2; D is perhaps TRBD1 (5 bases). Germline CDR1 is SNHLY and CDR2 is FYNNEI. V lost 3 bases, J lost 7 bases, and 24 bases lay in between. The CDR3 loop spans 18 amino acids. The CDR3 nucleotides read TGTGCCAGCAGTGATCCGGGGGAAAGGTGGTACGATTTTGAAAAACTGTTTTTT. Amino acid sequence: CASSDPGERWYDFEKLFF. Complete variable domain (other parts from reference TRBV2 and TRBJ1-4): EPEVTQTPSHQVTQMGQEVILRCVPISNHLYFYWYRQILGQKVEFLVSFYNNEISEKSEIFDDQFSVERPDGSNFTLKIRSTKLEDSAMYFCASSDPGERWYDFEKLFFGSGTQLSVL.

This chain connects TRBV7-2 to TRBJ2-7; TRBD2 might be the D (5 bases). In germline, CDR1 is SGHTA, CDR2 FQGNSA. Trimming left V 3 bases short and J 4 bases short, with 13 bases between. CDR3 length equals 14 residues. The DNA of the CDR3 is TGTGCCAGCAGCTTGGGGAGCATGTTATACGAGCAGTACTTC. Its protein product is CASSLGSMLYEQYF.

CDR3 residues: CASSLGVGEQFF. In DNA form, the CDR3 reads TGTGCCAGCAGTTTGGGAGTCGGTGAGCAGTTCTTC. The rearrangement joins TRBV27 to TRBJ2-1; the D gene is possibly TRBD2 (5 bases). CDR1 is MNHEY and CDR2 is SMNVEV in the germline V gene (reference sequence). The CDR3 length is 12 residues. Trimming took off 3 bases at V and 9 bases at J, with 9 bases between the two ends.

This clone is a singleton in its sample. This chain links TRBV19 with TRBJ1-5; weak D call: TRBD1 (6 bases). Germline V gene sequence: CDR1 LNHDA, CDR2 SQIVND (reference sequence). The CDR3 loop spans 14 amino acids. Trimming removed 6 bases at V and 11 bases at J, with 20 bases between. DNA for the CDR3: TGTGCCAGTAGCGGGGAAGGGGTAAGGGGGTCCCAGCATTTT. Translation: CASSGEGVRGSQHF. Together with reference TRBV19 and TRBJ1-5, the CDR3 gives the full variable domain: DGGITQSPKYLFRKEGQNVTLSCEQNLNHDAMYWYRQDPGQGLRLIYYSQIVNDFQKGDIAEGYSVSREKKESFPLTVTSAQKNPTAFYLCASSGEGVRGSQHFGDGTRLSIL.

The V call is TRBV9, the J call TRBJ2-3; TRBD2 aligns across 9 bases. CDR3 size: 17 residues. After removal of 0 bases from V and 1 base from J, the junction contained 6 bases not matched to a gene. Germline V CDR1 and CDR2: SGDLS, YYNGEE. DNA of the CDR3: TGTGCCAGCAGCGTAGGGGTAGCGGGAGTAGGCACAGATACGCAGTATTTT. It specifies CASSVGVAGVGTDTQYF.

This sequence joins TRBV19 and TRBJ2-3; possibly TRBD2 for D (6 bases). Trimming pared 10 bases from V and 1 base from J, leaving 18 bases between. Germline CDR1 and CDR2: LNHDA and SQIVND (reference sequence). This CDR3 is built from 15 residues. CDR3 DNA sequence: TGTGCCACTACCCCCGGAGGGGTAGGCACAGATACGCAGTATTTT. The encoded protein is CATTPGGVGTDTQYF.

J is TRBJ2-7 and V is TRBV25-1; 10 bases align to TRBD1. The V gene end was trimmed by 3 bases and the J gene end by 5 bases; junction bases not matched to a gene: 10. From germline, CDR1 is MGHDK and CDR2 SYGVNS. This CDR3 spans 16 amino acids. In DNA, the CDR3 is TGTGCCAGCAGTGATCTTTTTACCGGGACAGGGGACGAGCAGTACTTC. Translation gives CASSDLFTGTGDEQYF.

The chain is built from TRBV13 and TRBJ2-2, with TRBD2 matching over 9 bases. The CDR3 has 15 amino acids. V was clipped by 4 bases and J by 7 bases; unmatched bases: 7. The germline V gene encodes CDR1 PRHDT and CDR2 FYEKMQ (reference sequence). The CDR3 protein is CASSSGLATGGELFF. CDR3 DNA: TGTGCCAGCAGCTCCGGACTAGCGACGGGCGGGGAGCTGTTTTTT.

The chain has TRBV27 and TRBJ2-3; no reliable D call. Germline CDR1 and CDR2: MNHEY and SMNVEV (reference sequence). V lost 4 bases and J 6 bases, leaving 11 bases between the germline ends. CDR3 size: 13 residues. CDR3 sequence: CASSYGVEDTQYF. CDR3 bases: TGTGCCAGCAGTTATGGTGTGGAGGATACGCAGTATTTT.